Below, 19 T cell receptor beta chains from the same sample are listed, as sequenced in a study of shared clonotypes between healthy human individuals. Using immunoSEQ multiplex PCR, the repertoire was profiled, and TCRdb retains in-frame clones only, with some absent. The sample has 300,000 to 350,000 clones, over 70% seen once. Input material: memory CD4+ T cells sorted from blood. Indicated subset: CD45RA-negative fraction. The receptors derive from a man aged 25 to 40 in good health.

The gene calls are TRBV6-1 and TRBJ2-2; the D is unclear. The CDR3 loop spans 14 amino acids. Germline V gene sequence: CDR1 MNHNS, CDR2 SASEGT. Trimming cost V 6 bases and J 5 bases, with 13 bases left between them. The CDR3 here is CASRLPGRTGELFF. DNA of the CDR3: TGTGCCAGCAGACTCCCGGGTCGGACCGGGGAGCTGTTTTTT.

This chain uses TRBV5-6 with TRBJ2-1; 12 nucleotides line up with TRBD2. CDR3 length: 18 residues. Germline CDR1 and CDR2: SGHDT and YYEEEE. V lost 4 bases to trimming and J lost 3 bases; unmatched junction nucleotides: 11. The CDR3 DNA is TGTGCCAGCAGCACCCCGACTAGCGGGAGTTGGGTCTACAATGAGCAGTTCTTC. Translating gives CASSTPTSGSWVYNEQFF. The variable domain in full, with the rest retrieved from reference TRBV5-6 and TRBJ2-1, is DAGVTQSPTHLIKTRGQQVTLRCSPKSGHDTVSWYQQALGQGPQFIFQYYEEEERQRGNFPDRFSGHQFPNYSSELNVNALLLGDSALYLCASSTPTSGSWVYNEQFFGPGTRLTVL.

This chain uses TRBV4-3 with TRBJ1-5; no definite D call. Germline assignment: CDR1 LGHNA and CDR2 YSLEER. V gave up 1 base and J gave up 6 bases, with 13 bases separating them. CDR3 length: 15 amino acids. As DNA, the CDR3 is TGCGCCAGCAGCCAAGGGTCAGGCGTCGTTCAGCCCCAGCATTTT. Residues: CASSQGSGVVQPQHF.

The chain has TRBV28 and TRBJ2-7; D may correspond to TRBD1 or TRBD2 (5 bases each). Trimming cost V 6 bases and J 2 bases, with 17 bases left between them. This CDR3 is 15 amino acids long. Germline CDR1 reads MDHEN; CDR2 reads SYDVKM. The CDR3 nucleotides read TGTGCCAGCAGGGGTGAGGGCAGGGTGGCCTACGAGCAGTACTTC. Encoded protein: CASRGEGRVAYEQYF. Looking up the rest from reference TRBV28 and TRBJ2-7 gives the full variable domain: DVKVTQSSRYLVKRTGEKVFLECVQDMDHENMFWYRQDPGLGLRLIYFSYDVKMKEKGDIPEGYSVSREKKERFSLILESASTNQTSMYLCASRGEGRVAYEQYFGPGTRLTVT.

Turning to this clone: Other DNA sequences in this specimen translate into the identical CDR3. This chain connects TRBV6-5 to TRBJ2-1; D tentatively reads TRBD1 or TRBD2 (5 bases each). V shed 5 bases and J shed 6 bases, with 11 bases lying between them. Germline CDR1 is MNHEY and CDR2 is SVGAGI. The CDR3 runs 13 residues. The CDR3 DNA is TGTGCCAGCAGTCTCCGGGGCCTCAATGAGCAGTTCTTC. Encoded protein: CASSLRGLNEQFF.

CDR3 loop: CASRRGTGRLNTEAFF. CDR3 bases: TGTGCCAGCAGGAGGGGGACAGGTAGATTGAACACTGAAGCTTTCTTT. This chain links TRBV27 with TRBJ1-1, with 8 nucleotides matching TRBD1. CDR1 and CDR2 from the germline V gene are MNHEY and SMNVEV (reference sequence). The CDR3 consists of 16 residues. J was trimmed by 0 bases and V by 6 bases; bases with no gene match: 9.

This rearrangement joins TRBV9 to TRBJ2-2; maybe TRBD1 (6 bases). V was pared by 9 bases and J by 5 bases, with 26 bases between. The CDR3 is 17 amino acids. From germline, CDR1 is SGDLS and CDR2 YYNGEE. The CDR3 nucleotides read TGTGCCACCAACTCAGGGGTAGGACCCGAAGGAACCGGGGAGCTGTTTTTT. The encoded protein is CATNSGVGPEGTGELFF.

The V and J genes are TRBV5-1 and TRBJ2-1; perhaps D is TRBD1 or TRBD2 (5 bases each). With 7 bases removed from V and 0 bases from J, the gap between germline ends came to 14 bases. The CDR3 is 15 amino acids. CDR1 and CDR2 from the germline V gene are SGHRS and YFSETQ. The CDR3: CASHDGASSYNEQFF. As DNA, the CDR3 is TGCGCCAGCCACGACGGGGCCAGCTCCTACAATGAGCAGTTCTTC.

The chain links TRBV4-2 to TRBJ2-3, with D possibly being TRBD2 (6 bases). CDR3 length equals 13 residues. V was clipped by 1 base and J by 9 bases, with 11 bases between them. Germline V gene data show CDR1 as LGHNA and CDR2 as YNFKEQ. CDR3 nucleotides: TGTGCCAGCAGCCAAGGGGACTCGGGGACGCAGTATTTT. It encodes CASSQGDSGTQYF.

The chain couples TRBV5-4 to TRBJ2-5; perhaps TRBD2 as D (5 bases). The DNA end is more similar to TRBJ2-7, so the J call may be wrong. The CDR3 sequence is 14 residues long. Germline-derived CDR1 and CDR2 are SGHNT and YYREEE (reference sequence). This CDR3 reads CASSLGGSDYEQYF. CDR3 in DNA: TGTGCCAGCAGCTTGGGAGGGTCCGACTACGAGCAGTACTTC.

The chain recombines TRBV7-3 with TRBJ2-1; TRBD2 matches 7 bases. The CDR3 spans 15 residues. Trimming at V came to 4 bases and at J to 7 bases, leaving 10 bases not matched to a gene. CDR1 and CDR2 (germline): SGHTA, FQGTGA. CDR3 region: CASSSTSSSRNEQFF. The CDR3 DNA sequence: TGTGCCAGCAGCTCGACTAGCTCGAGTAGGAATGAGCAGTTCTTC.

On this clone: The DNA is left out, because the CDR3 cannot be placed on it with certainty; the CDR3 is given as TCRdb lists it. CDR3 region: CASSFGAGKEKLFF. This sequence joins TRBV28 and TRBJ1-4. The CDR3 totals 14 residues, both ends included. CDR1 is MDHEN, CDR2 SYDVKM, per germline.

The chain links TRBV11-2 to TRBJ2-1; D not certain. Trimming removed 3 bases from V and 9 bases from J, with 12 bases in between. Germline V CDR1 and CDR2: SGHAT, FQNNGV. The CDR3 runs 13 residues. CDR3 bases: TGTGCCAGCAGCTTCACCCCCGGTGGTGAGCAGTTCTTC. Amino acids: CASSFTPGGEQFF.

The table lists this clone with a few counts. This chain joins TRBV7-9 and TRBJ2-2; D assignment may be TRBD1 or TRBD2 (5 bases each). Germline loops: CDR1 SEHNR, CDR2 FQNEAQ (reference sequence). With 2 bases removed from V and 0 bases from J, the gap between germline ends came to 19 bases. This CDR3 has 19 amino acids. For the CDR3, the DNA is TGTGCCAGCAGCTTAAACGGGGCAGACACTTCCGCGAACACCGGGGAGCTGTTTTTT. Protein: CASSLNGADTSANTGELFF. The variable domain in full, completed from reference TRBV7-9 and TRBJ2-2, reads DTGVSQNPRHKITKRGQNVTFRCDPISEHNRLYWYRQTLGQGPEFLTYFQNEAQLEKSRLLSDRFSAERPKGSFSTLEIQRTEQGDSAMYLCASSLNGADTSANTGELFFGEGSRLTVL.

J is TRBJ1-1 and V is TRBV7-9; D unclear. The V end was cut by 2 bases, the J end by 1 base, with 8 bases between. The CDR3 has 14 amino acids. Germline V gene sequence: CDR1 SEHNR, CDR2 FQNEAQ (reference sequence). The chain's CDR3 is CASSLNRGNTEAFF. CDR3 DNA sequence: TGTGCCAGCAGCTTAAATCGGGGGAACACTGAAGCTTTCTTT.

This clone appeared a few times. This sequence joins TRBV5-1 and TRBJ2-1; no clear D. CDR1 and CDR2 (germline): SGHRS, YFSETQ. The CDR3 spans 15 residues. V lost 4 bases to trimming and J lost 2 bases, with 13 bases between them. DNA for the CDR3: TGCGCCAGCAGCAAAGAGACATCTACCTACAATGAGCAGTTCTTC. The encoded protein is CASSKETSTYNEQFF.

V gene TRBV11-3 combines with J gene TRBJ2-1; unclear D gene. V shed 3 bases and J shed 8 bases, with 8 bases lying between them. The CDR3 contains 12 residues. CDR1 SGHNT and CDR2 YENEEA come from the germline V gene. CDR3 residues: CASSFNRYEQFF. Written as DNA, the CDR3 is TGTGCCAGCAGCTTCAATAGGTATGAGCAGTTCTTC.

V gene TRBV7-2 combines with J gene TRBJ2-2; no clear D gene. CDR3 length: 15 residues. The V gene lost 3 bases and the J gene lost 5 bases, with 13 bases spanning the gap. Germline lookup yields CDR1 SGHTA and CDR2 FQGNSA. CDR3 in DNA: TGTGCCAGCAGCTTGGAAACGTTGAATACCGGGGAGCTGTTTTTT. Residues: CASSLETLNTGELFF.

This clone was seen at least ten times. The V call is TRBV21-1, the J call TRBJ2-2; the table's TRBD1 call for D was not verified on the DNA. TRBV21-1 is tagged as a pseudogene. The CDR3 contains 20 residues. CDR3 in DNA: TGTGCCAGCAGCAAAGGTGACAGCCGAACTCGCGGAATAATGCGCCGGGAGCTGTTTTTT. This codes for CASSKGDSRTRGIMRRELFF.